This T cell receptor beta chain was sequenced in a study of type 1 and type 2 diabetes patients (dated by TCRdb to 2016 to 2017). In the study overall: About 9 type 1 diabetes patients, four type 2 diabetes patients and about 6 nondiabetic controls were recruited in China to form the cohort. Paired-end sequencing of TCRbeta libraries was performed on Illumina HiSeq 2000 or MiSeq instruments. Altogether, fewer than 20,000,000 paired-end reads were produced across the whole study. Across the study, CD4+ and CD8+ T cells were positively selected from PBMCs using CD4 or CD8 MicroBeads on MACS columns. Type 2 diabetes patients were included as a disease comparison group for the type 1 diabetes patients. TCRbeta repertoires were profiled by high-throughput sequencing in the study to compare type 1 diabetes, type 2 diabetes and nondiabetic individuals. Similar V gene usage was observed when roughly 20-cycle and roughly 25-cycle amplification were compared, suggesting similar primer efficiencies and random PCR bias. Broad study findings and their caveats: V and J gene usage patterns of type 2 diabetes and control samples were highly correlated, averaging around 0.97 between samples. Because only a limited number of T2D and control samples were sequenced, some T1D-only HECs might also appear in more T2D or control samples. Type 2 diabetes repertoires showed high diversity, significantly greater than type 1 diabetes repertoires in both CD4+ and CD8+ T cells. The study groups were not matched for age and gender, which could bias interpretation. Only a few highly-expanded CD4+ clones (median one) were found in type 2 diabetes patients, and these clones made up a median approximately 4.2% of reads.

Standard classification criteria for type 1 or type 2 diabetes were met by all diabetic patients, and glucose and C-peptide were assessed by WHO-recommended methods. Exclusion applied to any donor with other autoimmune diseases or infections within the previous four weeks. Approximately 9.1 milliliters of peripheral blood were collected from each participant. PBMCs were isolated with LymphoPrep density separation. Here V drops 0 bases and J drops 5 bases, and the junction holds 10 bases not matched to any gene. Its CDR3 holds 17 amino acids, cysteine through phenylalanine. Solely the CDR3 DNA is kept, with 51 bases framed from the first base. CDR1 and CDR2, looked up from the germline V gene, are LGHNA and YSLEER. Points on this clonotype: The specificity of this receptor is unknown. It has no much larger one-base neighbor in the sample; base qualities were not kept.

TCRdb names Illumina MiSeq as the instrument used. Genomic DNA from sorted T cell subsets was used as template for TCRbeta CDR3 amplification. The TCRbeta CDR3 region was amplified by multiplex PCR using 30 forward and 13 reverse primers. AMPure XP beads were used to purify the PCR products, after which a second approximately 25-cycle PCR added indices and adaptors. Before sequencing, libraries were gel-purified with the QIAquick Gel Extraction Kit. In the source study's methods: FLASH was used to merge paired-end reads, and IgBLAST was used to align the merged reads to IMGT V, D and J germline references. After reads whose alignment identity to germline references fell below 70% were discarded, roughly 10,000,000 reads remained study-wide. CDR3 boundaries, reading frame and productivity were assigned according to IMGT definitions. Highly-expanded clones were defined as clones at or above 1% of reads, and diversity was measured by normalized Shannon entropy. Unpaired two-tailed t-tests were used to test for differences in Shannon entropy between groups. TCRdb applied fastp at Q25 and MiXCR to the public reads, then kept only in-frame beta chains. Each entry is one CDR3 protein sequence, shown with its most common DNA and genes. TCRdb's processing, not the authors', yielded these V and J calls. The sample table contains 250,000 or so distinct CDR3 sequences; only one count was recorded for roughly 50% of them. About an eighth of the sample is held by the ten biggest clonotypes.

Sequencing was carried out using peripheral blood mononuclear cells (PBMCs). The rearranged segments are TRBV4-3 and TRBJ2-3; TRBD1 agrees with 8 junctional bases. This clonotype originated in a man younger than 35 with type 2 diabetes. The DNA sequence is TGCGCCAGCAGCCAAGATCCGCCGGGACAGGTGATAGATACGCAGTATTTT. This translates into CASSQDPPGQVIDTQYF.